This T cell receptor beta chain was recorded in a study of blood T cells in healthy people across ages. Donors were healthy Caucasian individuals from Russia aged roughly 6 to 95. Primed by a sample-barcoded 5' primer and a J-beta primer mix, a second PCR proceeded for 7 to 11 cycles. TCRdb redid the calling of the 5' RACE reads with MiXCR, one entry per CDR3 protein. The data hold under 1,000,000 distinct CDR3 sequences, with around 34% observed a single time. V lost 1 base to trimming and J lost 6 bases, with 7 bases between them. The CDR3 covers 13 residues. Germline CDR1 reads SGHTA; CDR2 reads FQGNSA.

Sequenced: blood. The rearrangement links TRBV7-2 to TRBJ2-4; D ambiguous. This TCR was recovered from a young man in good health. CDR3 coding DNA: TGTGCCAGCAGCTTAGGGACCTTAAACATTCAGTACTTC. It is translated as CASSLGTLNIQYF.